This T cell receptor (beta chain) was observed in a study of Graves' ophthalmopathy and Graves' hyperthyroidism. As the template, RNA transcripts were used to amplify TCR beta CDR3 regions. First-round RT-PCR relied on HTBI primers, and a second-round multiplex PCR came next. TCRdb itself ran the multiplex PCR reads through MiXCR, one entry per CDR3 protein. The repertoire includes a few hundred thousand distinct CDR3 sequences, 39% of them detected once, and about 4.1% sits in the top ten. Overall study results and limits: In separating ophthalmopathy from stable hyperthyroidism, a 13-signature model achieved nearly 90% sensitivity and nearly 84% specificity.

To note about this clonotype: What it binds is unknown.

If patients had other autoimmune diseases, uncontrolled infections, pregnancy or lactation, they were excluded. This sequence originates from an adult man with Graves' hyperthyroidism. What was sequenced was peripheral blood or thyroid tissue (not recorded which).

The CDR3 coding sequence is TGTGCCAGCAGCCAAGTCCTAGATCCAGATACGCAGTATTTT. As protein: CASSQVLDPDTQYF. The chain carries TRBV7-9 and TRBJ2-3, with no clear D. Looked up from germline, CDR1 is SEHNR and CDR2 is FQNEAQ (reference sequence). The CDR3 totals 14 residues. V lost 5 bases, J lost 4 bases, and 13 bases lay in between.